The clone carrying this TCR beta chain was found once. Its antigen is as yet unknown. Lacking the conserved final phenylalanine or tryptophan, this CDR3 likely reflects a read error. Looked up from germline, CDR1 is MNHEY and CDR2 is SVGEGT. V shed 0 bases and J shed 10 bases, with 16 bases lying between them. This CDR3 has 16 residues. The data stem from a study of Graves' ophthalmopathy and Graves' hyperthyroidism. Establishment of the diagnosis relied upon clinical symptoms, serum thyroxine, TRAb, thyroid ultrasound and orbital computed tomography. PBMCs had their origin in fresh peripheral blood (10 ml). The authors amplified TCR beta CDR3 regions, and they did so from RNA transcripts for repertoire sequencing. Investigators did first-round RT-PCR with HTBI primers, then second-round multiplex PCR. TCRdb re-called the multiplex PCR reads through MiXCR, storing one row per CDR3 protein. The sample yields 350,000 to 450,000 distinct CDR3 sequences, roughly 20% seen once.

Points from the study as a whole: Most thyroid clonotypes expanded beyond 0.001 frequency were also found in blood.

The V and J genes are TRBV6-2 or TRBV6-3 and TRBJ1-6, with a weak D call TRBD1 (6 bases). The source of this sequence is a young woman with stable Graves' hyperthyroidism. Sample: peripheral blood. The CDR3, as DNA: TGTGCCAGCAGTTACTCGTCAGGGGATTTGCAATCACCCCTCCACTCA. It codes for CASSYSSGDLQSPLHS.